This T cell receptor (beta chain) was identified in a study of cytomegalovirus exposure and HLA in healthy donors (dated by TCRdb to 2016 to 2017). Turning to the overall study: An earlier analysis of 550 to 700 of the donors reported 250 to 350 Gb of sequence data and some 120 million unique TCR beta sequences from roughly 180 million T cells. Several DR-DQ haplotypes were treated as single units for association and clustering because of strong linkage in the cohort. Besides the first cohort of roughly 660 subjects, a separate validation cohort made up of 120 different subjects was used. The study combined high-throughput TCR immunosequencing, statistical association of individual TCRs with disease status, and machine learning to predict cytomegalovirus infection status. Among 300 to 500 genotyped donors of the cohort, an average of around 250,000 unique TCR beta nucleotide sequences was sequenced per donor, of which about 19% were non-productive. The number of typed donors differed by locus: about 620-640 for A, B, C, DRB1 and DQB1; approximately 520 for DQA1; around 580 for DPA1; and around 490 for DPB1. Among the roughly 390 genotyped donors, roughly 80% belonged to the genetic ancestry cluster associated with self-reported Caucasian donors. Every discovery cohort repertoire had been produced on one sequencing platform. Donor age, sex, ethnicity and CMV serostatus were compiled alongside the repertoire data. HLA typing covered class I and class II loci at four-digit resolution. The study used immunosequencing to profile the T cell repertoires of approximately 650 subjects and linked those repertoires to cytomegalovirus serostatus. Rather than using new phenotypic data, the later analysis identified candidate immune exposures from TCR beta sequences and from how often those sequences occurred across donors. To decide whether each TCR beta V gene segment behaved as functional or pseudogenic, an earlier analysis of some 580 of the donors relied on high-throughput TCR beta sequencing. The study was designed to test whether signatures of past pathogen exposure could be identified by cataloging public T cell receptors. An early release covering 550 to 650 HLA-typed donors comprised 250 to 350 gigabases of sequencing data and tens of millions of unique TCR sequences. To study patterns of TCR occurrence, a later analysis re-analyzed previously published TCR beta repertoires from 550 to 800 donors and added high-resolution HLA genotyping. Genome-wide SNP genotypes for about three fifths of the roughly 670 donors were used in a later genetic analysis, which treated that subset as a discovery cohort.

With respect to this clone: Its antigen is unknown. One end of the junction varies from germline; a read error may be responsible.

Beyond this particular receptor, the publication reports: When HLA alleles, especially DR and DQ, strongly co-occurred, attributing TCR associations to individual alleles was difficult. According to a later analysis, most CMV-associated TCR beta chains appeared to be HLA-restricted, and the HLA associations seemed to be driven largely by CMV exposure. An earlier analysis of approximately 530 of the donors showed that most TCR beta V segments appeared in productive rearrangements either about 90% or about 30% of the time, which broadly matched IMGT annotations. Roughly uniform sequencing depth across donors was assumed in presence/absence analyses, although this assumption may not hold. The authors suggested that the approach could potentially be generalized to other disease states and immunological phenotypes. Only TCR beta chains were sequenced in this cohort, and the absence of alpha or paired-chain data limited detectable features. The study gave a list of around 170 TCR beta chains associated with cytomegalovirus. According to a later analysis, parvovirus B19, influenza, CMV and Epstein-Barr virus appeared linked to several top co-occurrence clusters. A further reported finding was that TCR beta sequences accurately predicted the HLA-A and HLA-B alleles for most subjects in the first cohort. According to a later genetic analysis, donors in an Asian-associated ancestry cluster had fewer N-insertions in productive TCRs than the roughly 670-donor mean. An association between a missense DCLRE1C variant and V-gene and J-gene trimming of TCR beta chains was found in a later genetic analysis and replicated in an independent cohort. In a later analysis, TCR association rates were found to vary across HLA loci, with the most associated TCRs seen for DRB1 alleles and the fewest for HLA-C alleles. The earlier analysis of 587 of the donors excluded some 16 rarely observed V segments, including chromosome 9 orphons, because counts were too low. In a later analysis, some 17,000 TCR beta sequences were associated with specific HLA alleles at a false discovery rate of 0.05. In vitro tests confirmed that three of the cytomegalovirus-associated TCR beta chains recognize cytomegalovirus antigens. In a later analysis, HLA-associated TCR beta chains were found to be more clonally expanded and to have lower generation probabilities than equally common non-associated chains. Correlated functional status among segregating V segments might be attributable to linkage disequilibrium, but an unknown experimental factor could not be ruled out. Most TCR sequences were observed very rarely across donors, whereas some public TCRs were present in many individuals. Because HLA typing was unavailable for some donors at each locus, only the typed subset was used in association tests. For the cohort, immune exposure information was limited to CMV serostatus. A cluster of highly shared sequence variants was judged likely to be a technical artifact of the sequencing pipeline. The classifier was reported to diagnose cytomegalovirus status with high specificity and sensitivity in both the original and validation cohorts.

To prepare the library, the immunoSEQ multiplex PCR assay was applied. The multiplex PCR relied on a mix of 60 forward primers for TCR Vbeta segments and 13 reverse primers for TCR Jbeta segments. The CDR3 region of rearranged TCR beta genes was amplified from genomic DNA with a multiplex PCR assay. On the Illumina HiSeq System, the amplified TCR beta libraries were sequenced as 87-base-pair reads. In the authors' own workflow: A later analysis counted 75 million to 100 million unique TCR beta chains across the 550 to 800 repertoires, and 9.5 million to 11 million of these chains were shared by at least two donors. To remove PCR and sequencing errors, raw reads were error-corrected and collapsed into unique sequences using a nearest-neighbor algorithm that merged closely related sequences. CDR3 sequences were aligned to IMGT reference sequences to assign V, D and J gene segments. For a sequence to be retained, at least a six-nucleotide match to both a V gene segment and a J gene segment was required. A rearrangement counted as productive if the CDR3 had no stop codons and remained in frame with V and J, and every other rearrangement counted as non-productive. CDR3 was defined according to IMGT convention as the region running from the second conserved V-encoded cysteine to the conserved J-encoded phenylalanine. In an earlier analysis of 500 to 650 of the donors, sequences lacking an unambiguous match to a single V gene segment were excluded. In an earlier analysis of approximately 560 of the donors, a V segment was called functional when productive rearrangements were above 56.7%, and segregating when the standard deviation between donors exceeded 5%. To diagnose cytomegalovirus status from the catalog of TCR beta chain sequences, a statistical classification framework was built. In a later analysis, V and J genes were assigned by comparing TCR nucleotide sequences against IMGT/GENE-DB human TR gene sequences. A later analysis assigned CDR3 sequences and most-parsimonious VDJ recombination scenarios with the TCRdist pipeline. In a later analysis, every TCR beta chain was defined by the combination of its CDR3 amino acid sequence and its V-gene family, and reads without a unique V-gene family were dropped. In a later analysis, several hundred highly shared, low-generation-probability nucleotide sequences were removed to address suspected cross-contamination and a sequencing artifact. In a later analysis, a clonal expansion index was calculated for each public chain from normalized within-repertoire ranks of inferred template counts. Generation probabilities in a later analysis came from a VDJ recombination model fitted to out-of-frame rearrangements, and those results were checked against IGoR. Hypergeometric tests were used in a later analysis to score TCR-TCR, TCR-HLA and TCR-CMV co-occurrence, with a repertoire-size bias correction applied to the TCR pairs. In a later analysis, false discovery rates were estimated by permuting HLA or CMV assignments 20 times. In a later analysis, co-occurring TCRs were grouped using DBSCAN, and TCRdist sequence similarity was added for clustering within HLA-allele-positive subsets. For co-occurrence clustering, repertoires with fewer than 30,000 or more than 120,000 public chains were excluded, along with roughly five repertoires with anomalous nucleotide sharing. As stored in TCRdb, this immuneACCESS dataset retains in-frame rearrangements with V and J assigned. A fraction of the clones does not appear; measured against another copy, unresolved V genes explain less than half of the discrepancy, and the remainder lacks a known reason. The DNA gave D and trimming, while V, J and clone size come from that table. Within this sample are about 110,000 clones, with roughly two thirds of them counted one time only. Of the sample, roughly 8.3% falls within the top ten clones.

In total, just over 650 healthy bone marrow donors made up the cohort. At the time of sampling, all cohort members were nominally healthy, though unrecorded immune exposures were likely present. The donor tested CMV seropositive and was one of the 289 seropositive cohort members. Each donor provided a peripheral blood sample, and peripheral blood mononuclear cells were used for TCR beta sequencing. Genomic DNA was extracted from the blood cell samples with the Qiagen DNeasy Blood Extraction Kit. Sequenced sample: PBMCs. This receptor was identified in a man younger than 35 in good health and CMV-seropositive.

The bases read TGTGCCCGCCTCTCAGGCTATGGCTACCCCTTC. The translation is CARLSGYGYPF. The chain was built from TRBV2 and TRBJ1-2; too little of a D gene remains to name it. The CDR3 sequence holds 11 residues, the cysteine and phenylalanine included. Just the 33-base CDR3 DNA is kept, in frame starting at base 1. CDR1 SNHLY and CDR2 FYNNEI were looked up in the germline V gene.